A single sample gave rise to the 11 T cell receptor beta chains below, sequenced in a study of blood T cell repertoires in COVID-19 (dated by TCRdb to the early 2020s). The method was the immunoSEQ multiplex PCR assay. TCRdb re-hosts the immuneACCESS table, in-frame sequences only. Its copies lack some clones; in the studies checked, an unresolved V gene accounts for under half of them, and the cause for the rest is not known. The sample table lists around 60,000 clones, about 86% of them with a count of one. The ten biggest clones cover about 14% of the sample. What was sequenced was peripheral blood. These receptors all come from a human donor in a cohort sampled during active COVID-19.

The chain links TRBV18 to TRBJ2-6, with 7 bases aligning to TRBD1. The CDR3 is 18 amino acids. Germline V gene lookup returns CDR1 KGHSH and CDR2 LQKENI. J lost 0 bases, V lost 6 bases, and 11 bases had no gene match. In nucleotides, the CDR3 is TGTGCCAGCTCGCTATCCGGGACAGTGTACTCTGGGGCCAACGTCCTGACTTTC. Its protein product is CASSLSGTVYSGANVLTF.

J is TRBJ2-6 and V is TRBV19; TRBD2 might be the D (5 bases). The V and J ends lost 1 base and 4 bases respectively, with 8 bases between them. This CDR3 comprises 15 residues. Germline-derived CDR1 and CDR2 are LNHDA and SQIVND (reference sequence). CDR3 loop: CASSIGRAGANVLTF. The CDR3 nucleotides read TGTGCCAGTAGTATAGGGCGGGCCGGGGCCAACGTCCTGACTTTC.

The chain links TRBV2 to TRBJ1-4; 9 nucleotides agree with TRBD1. This CDR3 spans 14 amino acids. Germline CDR1 reads SNHLY; CDR2 reads FYNNEI. V was pared by 8 bases and J by 7 bases, with 8 bases of the junction left unmatched. The CDR3 sequence: CASRSTTGGEKLFF. The DNA of the CDR3 is TGTGCCAGCCGCAGCACGACAGGGGGTGAAAAACTGTTTTTT.

The rearrangement links TRBV5-1 to TRBJ2-3, with 8 positions matching TRBD1. The CDR3 is 14 amino acids. Germline assignment: CDR1 SGHRS and CDR2 YFSETQ. V was clipped by 6 bases and J by 2 bases; unmatched bases: 5. CDR3 in amino acids: CASTGDRTTDTQYF. The CDR3 DNA sequence: TGCGCCAGCACTGGGGACAGGACCACAGATACGCAGTATTTT.

The genes are TRBV14 and TRBJ2-7, with D perhaps TRBD2 (6 bases). V was shortened by 5 bases and J by 7 bases, with 9 bases between the two germline ends. Germline values: CDR1 SGHDN, CDR2 FVKESK. The CDR3 is 11 residues long. Written as DNA, the CDR3 is TGTGCCAGCAGCGGAGGGGTGGAGCAGTACTTC. This translates into CASSGGVEQYF.

This clone has only a few counts. The rearrangement uses TRBV7-9 and TRBJ1-6; tentatively, D is TRBD1 (6 bases). Germline CDR1 and CDR2: SEHNR and FQNEAQ (reference sequence). V lost 6 bases, J lost 7 bases, and 13 bases lay in between. The CDR3 runs 14 residues. The CDR3 spells CASRRRGGNSPLHF. In nucleotides, the CDR3 is TGTGCCAGCAGACGCAGGGGTGGGAATTCACCCCTCCACTTT.

The V call is TRBV24-1, the J call TRBJ2-5; 11 nucleotides match TRBD2. Germline CDR1 is KGHDR and CDR2 is SFDVKD. The CDR3 has 15 amino acids. J gave up 2 bases and V 4 bases, and 2 bases lay outside the gene matches. CDR3 DNA: TGTGCCACCAGTGACCCTAGCGGGGGGCAAGAGACCCAGTACTTC. This codes for CATSDPSGGQETQYF.

The CDR3 nucleotides read TGTGCCAGCAGCTTGAAGACAGGGAAGGATGAGCAGTTCTTC. Its protein is CASSLKTGKDEQFF. The chain links TRBV5-4 to TRBJ2-1, with 7 bases fitting TRBD1. Germline-derived CDR1 and CDR2 are SGHNT and YYREEE (reference sequence). The CDR3 extends over 14 amino acids. V gave up 1 base and J gave up 8 bases; unmatched junction bases: 6.

This clone was recorded only once. The CDR3 loop reads CASRQVLGSYNEQFF. In DNA, the CDR3 is TGTGCCAGCCGACAGGTTTTGGGCTCCTACAATGAGCAGTTCTTC. The chain uses TRBV6-6 and TRBJ2-1; D possibly corresponds to TRBD1 (6 bases). V lost 8 bases and J 0 bases, leaving 14 bases between the germline ends. The CDR3 is made up of 15 amino acids. Germline V gene lookup returns CDR1 MNHNY and CDR2 SVGAGI (reference sequence).

The V and J genes are TRBV13 and TRBJ2-1, with 8 bases fitting TRBD2. The germline V gene encodes CDR1 PRHDT and CDR2 FYEKMQ (reference sequence). The V gene end was trimmed by 5 bases and the J gene end by 4 bases; junction bases not matched to a gene: 7. The CDR3 is made up of 15 amino acids. CDR3 coding DNA: TGTGCCAGCAGCCTTCGGACTAGCCTGTACAATGAGCAGTTCTTC. It is translated as CASSLRTSLYNEQFF.

The V gene is TRBV3-1 (or the pseudogene TRBV3-2), the J gene TRBJ2-5; weak D call: TRBD1 (6 bases). CDR1 LGHDT and CDR2 YNNKEL come from the germline V gene (reference sequence). The CDR3 runs 11 residues. The germline V and J ends were trimmed by 7 bases and 7 bases, with 10 bases remaining between them. CDR3: CASTRRGTQYF. The DNA for the CDR3 is TGTGCCAGCACCCGCAGGGGGACCCAGTACTTC.